Presented here are 18 T cell receptor beta chains from one specimen sequenced in a study of CD8 T cells in Susac syndrome. cDNA came from about 0.5 to 1 ug RNA primed by random hexamers. TCRdb fed the immunoSEQ multiplex PCR reads into MiXCR, producing one record per CDR3 protein. Of around 59,000 distinct CDR3 sequences in the sample, just over 90% were seen once. Material: CD8+ T cells from PBMCs. The receptors were sampled from a human donor in good health.

The V and J genes are TRBV9 and TRBJ2-7; 7 bases line up with TRBD1. The CDR3 is made up of 13 amino acids. CDR1 and CDR2 from the germline V gene are SGDLS and YYNGEE. The V gene end was trimmed by 2 bases and the J gene end by 6 bases; junction bases not matched to a gene: 5. Here the CDR3 DNA reads TGTGCCAGCAGCGTTACAGGGGCGGGCGAGCAGTACTTC. Translated, it gives CASSVTGAGEQYF.

This clonotype has only one observation. V usage is TRBV3-1 and J usage is TRBJ2-3; D is ambiguous. Germline V gene lookup returns CDR1 LGHDT and CDR2 YNNKEL (reference sequence). The CDR3 runs to 14 residues. Trimming cost V 2 bases and J 2 bases, with 8 bases left between them. CDR3 bases: TGTGCCAGCAGCCAACTAGGGTACACAGATACGCAGTATTTT. It yields the protein CASSQLGYTDTQYF.

The chain's CDR3 is CASSLTDRLETQYF. The CDR3 DNA is TGTGCCAGCAGCTTAACGGACCGGCTAGAGACCCAGTACTTC. The chain joins TRBV7-9 to TRBJ2-5; no clear D. The CDR3 loop spans 14 amino acids. The germline V gene has CDR1 SEHNR and CDR2 FQNEAQ (reference sequence). V lost 2 bases, J lost 4 bases, and 11 bases lay in between.

V usage is TRBV19 and J usage is TRBJ2-7; 7 bases fit TRBD1. V was pared by 7 bases and J by 2 bases, with 8 bases of the junction left unmatched. Germline-derived CDR1 and CDR2 are LNHDA and SQIVND (reference sequence). This CDR3 comprises 14 residues. The CDR3 DNA follows: TGTGCCAGTACCTCGACAGGGTTCACCTACGAGCAGTACTTC. This codes for CASTSTGFTYEQYF.

This rearrangement joins TRBV29-1 to TRBJ2-3; maybe TRBD2 (5 bases). V was shortened by 6 bases and J by 6 bases, with 10 bases between the two germline ends. The length of the CDR3 is 11 residues. Germline V lookup: CDR1 SQVTM, CDR2 ANQGSEA. The CDR3 region has the DNA TGCAGCGTCTCGGGGAGTGATACGCAGTATTTT. The encoded protein is CSVSGSDTQYF.

The chain recombines TRBV7-8 with TRBJ2-2; 8 bases line up with TRBD1. This CDR3 region has 15 residues. Germline V gives CDR1 SGHVS, CDR2 FQNEAQ. The J segment lost 3 bases and the V segment lost 5 bases, leaving 5 bases of the junction unmatched. Written as DNA, the CDR3 is TGTGCCAGCAGCCCAAGGACAGGGTACACCGGGGAGCTGTTTTTT. Protein product: CASSPRTGYTGELFF.

The V call is TRBV19, the J call TRBJ1-5; D possibly corresponds to TRBD1 (5 bases). The germline V gene encodes CDR1 LNHDA and CDR2 SQIVND (reference sequence). Between the trimmed V and J ends, which lost 8 bases and 1 base, there was a span of 12 bases. The CDR3 length is 14 residues. The CDR3, as DNA: TGTGCCAGTGAGGCAGAGGGGAGCAATCAGCCCCAGCATTTT. Translated: CASEAEGSNQPQHF. The entire variable domain, with the rest obtained from reference TRBV19 and TRBJ1-5, is as follows: DGGITQSPKYLFRKEGQNVTLSCEQNLNHDAMYWYRQDPGQGLRLIYYSQIVNDFQKGDIAEGYSVSREKKESFPLTVTSAQKNPTAFYLCASEAEGSNQPQHFGDGTRLSIL.

The V gene is TRBV4-3, the J gene TRBJ2-3; the D gene could be TRBD1 or TRBD2 (5 bases each). The CDR3 extends over 17 amino acids. The V end was cut by 1 base, the J end by 4 bases, with 18 bases between. CDR1 is LGHNA and CDR2 is YSLEER in the germline V gene. The CDR3 reads CASSQGPSREPPDTQYF. The CDR3 DNA reads as TGCGCCAGCAGCCAAGGACCTTCCAGGGAGCCTCCAGATACGCAGTATTTT.

A single count supports this clonotype. This sequence joins TRBV3-1 and TRBJ2-1; the match to TRBD2 covers 9 bases. With V trimmed by 2 bases and J by 4 bases, 6 bases remained unmatched. CDR1 is LGHDT and CDR2 is YNNKEL in the germline V gene (reference sequence). This CDR3 has 16 residues. CDR3 amino acids: CASSQSASGVYNEQFF. CDR3 nucleotide sequence: TGTGCCAGCAGCCAATCGGCTAGCGGGGTGTACAATGAGCAGTTCTTC.

V gene TRBV3-1 combines with J gene TRBJ2-1, with no clear D. V dropped 0 bases and J dropped 8 bases, with 5 bases sitting between them. This CDR3 has 12 residues. Germline V lookup: CDR1 LGHDT, CDR2 YNNKEL (reference sequence). The CDR3 nucleotides read TGTGCCAGCAGCCAAGATTGGGATGAGCAGTTCTTC. Translated: CASSQDWDEQFF.

The genes are TRBV4-1 and TRBJ2-7, with TRBD1 identical over 8 bases. Germline V gene lookup returns CDR1 MGHRA and CDR2 YSYEKL. Losses at the gene ends were 5 bases for V and 2 bases for J; bases not matched to a gene: 8. This CDR3 is 15 amino acids long. CDR3 residues: CASSGGTGETYEQYF. The DNA of the CDR3 is TGCGCCAGCAGCGGCGGGACAGGCGAAACCTACGAGCAGTACTTC.

V usage is TRBV5-4 and J usage is TRBJ1-1, with 11 bases matching TRBD1. Germline lookup yields CDR1 SGHNT and CDR2 YYREEE (reference sequence). J lost 5 bases, V lost 4 bases, and 19 bases had no gene match. CDR3 length equals 19 residues. The CDR3 sequence is CASSHGQGAAPLRRTEAFF. DNA of the CDR3: TGTGCCAGCAGCCATGGACAGGGGGCTGCACCTCTTAGAAGGACTGAAGCTTTCTTT.

This chain links TRBV28 with TRBJ2-3; 7 bases line up with TRBD1. Trimming removed 3 bases from V and 1 base from J; junction bases left unmatched: 7. This CDR3 comprises 16 residues. Germline CDR1 MDHEN, CDR2 SYDVKM. The CDR3: CASSFFQTGGTDTQYF. For the CDR3, the DNA is TGTGCCAGCAGTTTCTTTCAAACAGGGGGCACAGATACGCAGTATTTT.

This clonotype was seen a few times. V gene TRBV5-1 combines with J gene TRBJ2-7; D is possibly TRBD1 or TRBD2 (5 bases each). V shed 3 bases and J shed 0 bases, with 16 bases lying between them. The CDR3 contains 16 residues. Germline V gene lookup returns CDR1 SGHRS and CDR2 YFSETQ. The CDR3 reads CASSCKHGTYSYEQYF. The CDR3 DNA reads TGCGCCAGCAGCTGCAAACACGGGACCTACTCCTACGAGCAGTACTTC.

The chain carries TRBV20-1 and TRBJ2-7, with a weak D call TRBD1 (6 bases). Germline V CDR1 and CDR2: DFQATT, SNEGSKA (reference sequence). This CDR3 is 15 amino acids long. V was trimmed by 0 bases and J by 2 bases, leaving 14 bases between them. CDR3 region: CSARDLQGSPYEQYF. CDR3 DNA: TGCAGTGCTAGAGATTTGCAGGGGAGCCCCTACGAGCAGTACTTC.

The chain links TRBV6-1 to TRBJ2-3, with 11 positions matching TRBD2. Germline V gene lookup returns CDR1 MNHNS and CDR2 SASEGT. Unmatched junction bases numbered 20, after V lost 8 bases and J lost 4 bases. This CDR3 comprises 19 residues. Written as DNA, the CDR3 is TGTGCCAGCTACCCGGAAACCCGACTAGCGGGGCATTCACCAGATACGCAGTATTTT. It yields the protein CASYPETRLAGHSPDTQYF.

The gene calls are TRBV6-5 and TRBJ2-2; 8 nucleotides line up with TRBD2. J gave up 5 bases and V 1 base, and 3 bases lay outside the gene matches. The CDR3 is 15 amino acids. Germline V gene data show CDR1 as MNHEY and CDR2 as SVGAGI. CDR3 sequence: CASSYWTSSTGELFF. CDR3 bases: TGTGCCAGCAGTTACTGGACTAGCAGTACCGGGGAGCTGTTTTTT.

The chain combines TRBV5-6 with TRBJ1-2, with D perhaps matching TRBD1 (5 bases). V lost 1 base and J 4 bases, leaving 11 bases between the germline ends. CDR1 and CDR2 (germline): SGHDT, YYEEEE. CDR3 length: 14 residues. For the CDR3, the DNA is TGTGCCAGCAGCTTGCTCCGACAGCTCTATGGCTACACCTTC. Its protein is CASSLLRQLYGYTF.